These T cell receptor beta chains were read from a single sample in a study of CD8+ T cells in alopecia areata. TCRdb keeps only in-frame clones here, not all; method: immunoSEQ multiplex PCR. The sample has 200,000 to 250,000 clones, approximately 52% seen once; the top ten hold 0.45%. The material sequenced was CD4+ T cells sorted from blood, taken at week 0. These receptors all stem from a human donor with alopecia areata. The CDR3 runs from the conserved cysteine through the conserved F or W. Each record gives: J gene, D gene, V gene, clone size, CDR3 protein, CDR3 DNA. D genes are given only for firm matches. Expanded clones are given a class, and other clones once, few, many or no size at all.

J: TRBJ2-3
D: .
V: TRBV6-5
size: .
CDR3: CASSYRATGTDTQYF
DNA: TGTGCCAGCAGTTACAGGGCGACAGGCACAGATACGCAGTATTTT

J: TRBJ1-2
D: .
V: TRBV4-1
size: .
CDR3: CASSQDWIRFEGYTF
DNA: TGCGCCAGCAGCCAAGATTGGATCAGGTTCGAAGGCTACACCTTC

J: TRBJ1-6
D: .
V: TRBV2
size: .
CDR3: CASRSGTNNSPLHF
DNA: TGTGCCAGCAGATCCGGGACAAATAATTCACCCCTCCACTTT

J: TRBJ2-7
D: .
V: TRBV30
size: .
CDR3: CAWREEGQGGRKQYF
DNA: TGTGCCTGGAGGGAAGAGGGGCAGGGAGGAAGGAAGCAGTACTTC

J: TRBJ1-3
D: .
V: TRBV4-1
size: .
CDR3: CAISNPLSGNTIYF
DNA: TGCGCCATCAGCAACCCCCTCTCTGGAAACACCATATATTTT

J: TRBJ2-5
D: TRBD2
V: TRBV4-2
size: .
CDR3: CASSQDQAGGRETQYF
DNA: TGTGCCAGCAGCCAAGATCAAGCGGGAGGGAGAGAGACCCAGTACTTC

J: TRBJ1-2
D: .
V: TRBV7-9
size: .
CDR3: CASSLEHRFDGYTF
DNA: TGTGCCAGCAGCTTGGAACATAGATTTGATGGCTACACCTTC

J: TRBJ1-5
D: TRBD1
V: TRBV4-1
size: few
CDR3: CASSPRTGSNQPQHF
DNA: TGCGCCAGCAGCCCCCGGACAGGTAGCAATCAGCCCCAGCATTTT

J: TRBJ2-1
D: .
V: TRBV7-2
size: .
CDR3: CASSLGPGGLYNEQFF
DNA: TGTGCCAGCAGCTTAGGACCCGGGGGCCTATACAATGAGCAGTTCTTC

J: TRBJ1-5
D: .
V: TRBV18
size: .
CDR3: CASSPRLVGGRGNQPQHF
DNA: TGTGCCAGCTCACCCCGATTGGTGGGGGGCCGTGGCAATCAGCCCCAGCATTTT

J: TRBJ2-6
D: TRBD1
V: TRBV9
size: .
CDR3: CASSPAPTGNSGANVLTF
DNA: TGTGCCAGCAGCCCCGCCCCGACAGGGAACTCTGGGGCCAACGTCCTGACTTTC

J: TRBJ2-6
D: .
V: TRBV7-9
size: .
CDR3: CASSSPQTGSGANVLTF
DNA: TGTGCCAGCAGCTCCCCTCAGACGGGCTCTGGGGCCAACGTCCTGACTTTC

J: TRBJ2-7
D: .
V: TRBV30
size: .
CDR3: CAWRNFGVSYEQYF
DNA: TGTGCCTGGAGAAATTTTGGGGTCTCTTACGAGCAGTACTTC

J: TRBJ1-6
D: .
V: TRBV7-2
size: .
CDR3: CASSLVNSPLHF
DNA: TGTGCCAGCAGCTTAGTTAATTCACCCCTCCACTTT

J: TRBJ1-2
D: .
V: TRBV9
size: .
CDR3: CASSSENYGYTF
DNA: TGTGCCAGCAGTTCAGAGAACTATGGCTACACCTTC

J: TRBJ2-7
D: TRBD2
V: TRBV29-1
size: .
CDR3: CSVGTRGSVQYF
DNA: TGCAGCGTTGGAACCCGCGGGAGTGTGCAGTACTTC